In this sample, the clone carrying this T cell receptor (beta chain) turned up a few times. Its antigen is as yet unknown. V lost 4 bases, J lost 1 base, and 8 bases stayed unmatched. There are 17 residues in the CDR3. The germline V gene encodes CDR1 LGHNA and CDR2 YNFKEQ. The entirety of the isolated RNA underwent reverse transcription, so expressed TCRB transcripts were sequenced. Some clones are missing from TCRdb's copy, which holds only in-frame ones; the method was immunoSEQ multiplex PCR. The data show roughly 730,000 clones, with around an eighth seen just once and less than 0.025% held by the top ten. The data were obtained in a study of beta chain features in type 1 diabetes. Across the study: Sorted cells from all samples, numbering some 99,000,000, were examined. Study-wide findings and caveats: Moderate yet significant TCRB CDR3 shortening was seen in Type 1 diabetes patients in all four CD4+ subsets. Resolution of whether HLA type affects TCRB rearrangement was not achieved here.

This sequence originates from a man aged 18 to 30 with type 1 diabetes. This rearrangement joins TRBV4-2 to TRBJ2-5; 11 bases fit TRBD2. Source material: naive CD4+ T cells from blood. The CDR3 coding sequence is TGTGCCAGCAGCCGAAATAGCGGGGGGGTTATCCAAGAGACCCAGTACTTC. Translated: CASSRNSGGVIQETQYF.